A single sample is the source of the 14 T cell receptor beta chains below, sequenced in a study of T cells in Graves' hyperthyroidism and ophthalmopathy. Amplified TCR beta CDR3 regions derived from RNA transcripts. The HTBI set primed first-round TCR CDR3 RT-PCR. Each CDR3 protein is one row after TCRdb ran MiXCR on the multiplex PCR reads. This table holds some 490,000 distinct CDR3 sequences, around a fifth found once. The material sequenced was blood. The receptors come from a woman aged 70-85 years with Graves' ophthalmopathy.

On this clonotype: The junction does not match germline at one end; this may be a read error. The rearrangement links TRBV10-3 to TRBJ2-1; 10 bases map to TRBD2. This CDR3 is built from 15 residues. Germline values: CDR1 ENHRY, CDR2 SYGVKD. For the CDR3, the DNA is TGTGCCATCAGCCCGTCTAGCGGGGGCTACAATGAGCAGTCCTTC. Residues: CAISPSSGGYNEQSF.

The chain carries TRBV28 and TRBJ1-1; weak D call: TRBD1 (5 bases). Germline V gene data show CDR1 as MDHEN and CDR2 as SYDVKM. The CDR3 extends over 13 amino acids. V lost 3 bases and J lost 7, with 12 bases in between. CDR3 nucleotide sequence: TGTGCCAGCAGTTTGCCAGGGCGGGGTGAAGCTTTCTTT. Protein sequence: CASSLPGRGEAFF.

CDR3 sequence reads: CASFLGTGSCEQYF. The CDR3 DNA is TGTGCCAGCTTCTTGGGGACAGGGAGTTGCGAGCAGTACTTC. The chain couples TRBV11-3 to TRBJ2-7; TRBD1 matches 9 bases. This CDR3 spans 14 amino acids. V was pared by 8 bases and J by 6 bases, with 11 bases of the junction left unmatched. Germline V CDR1 and CDR2: SGHNT, YENEEA.

This sequence joins TRBV30 and TRBJ1-1; 7 bases fit TRBD1. The germline V gene has CDR1 GTSNPN and CDR2 SVGIG (reference sequence). The V segment lost 2 bases and the J segment 3 bases; nucleotides outside the gene matches: 3. This CDR3 is 13 amino acids long. CDR3 in DNA: TGTGCCTGGAGTCCCCAGGGGGACACTGAAGCTTTCTTT. This encodes CAWSPQGDTEAFF.

The V and J genes are TRBV12-5 and TRBJ2-4; D could derive from TRBD1 or TRBD2 (5 bases each). Deletions cut 6 bases from V and 9 bases from J, with 18 bases between. The CDR3 consists of 14 residues. Germline V CDR1 and CDR2: LGHNT, FRNRAP. CDR3 loop: CASGDFSAGSIQYF. Written as DNA, the CDR3 is TGTGCTAGTGGGGATTTCTCGGCAGGGAGCATTCAGTACTTC.

This sequence joins TRBV12-3 or TRBV12-4 and TRBJ1-2; 8 nucleotides agree with TRBD1. V lost 3 bases to trimming and J lost 4 bases; unmatched junction nucleotides: 4. CDR3 length: 14 residues. The CDR3 reads CASSFGQGPYGYTF. As DNA, the CDR3 is TGTGCCAGCAGTTTTGGACAGGGCCCCTATGGCTACACCTTC.

Many counts were recorded for this clonotype. CDR3 bases: TGTGCCAGCAGCTTACGCGCGGGAGGAGAGGAGCAGTACTTC. This encodes CASSLRAGGEEQYF. The chain carries TRBV7-3 and TRBJ2-7, with 8 positions matching TRBD2. Germline trimming cut 2 bases from V and 7 bases from J; bases unmatched to any gene: 7. The CDR3 totals 14 residues. Per the germline V gene, CDR1 is SGHTA and CDR2 is FQGTGA.

The V call is TRBV28, the J call TRBJ1-5; D call uncertain. The V gene's germline CDR1 is MDHEN and CDR2 SYDVKM. CDR3 length equals 12 residues. The ends were cut back, 10 bases at V and 0 bases at J, with 7 bases in the middle. The CDR3 DNA reads TGTGCCACCACTTATAGCAATCAGCCCCAGCATTTT. Encoded protein: CATTYSNQPQHF. The complete variable domain, with remaining parts taken from reference TRBV28 and TRBJ1-5, reads DVKVTQSSRYLVKRTGEKVFLECVQDMDHENMFWYRQDPGLGLRLIYFSYDVKMKEKGDIPEGYSVSREKKERFSLILESASTNQTSMYLCATTYSNQPQHFGDGTRLSIL.

The J gene is TRBJ2-7, the V gene TRBV5-1; D gene ambiguous. The CDR3 is made up of 13 amino acids. Germline assignment: CDR1 SGHRS and CDR2 YFSETQ. Trimming shortened V by 4 bases and J by 3 bases, and 11 bases separated the two germline ends. CDR3 nucleotide sequence: TGCGCCAGCAGCGAGCCAGGAAGCTACGAGCAGTACTTC. It yields the protein CASSEPGSYEQYF.

This clonotype was recorded at least ten times. CDR3 sequence reads: CASSYSGLNTEAFF. As DNA, the CDR3 is TGTGCCAGCAGTTACTCAGGGTTGAACACTGAAGCTTTCTTT. This chain joins TRBV6-6 and TRBJ1-1; D gene ambiguous. This CDR3 has 14 residues. Germline V gene sequence: CDR1 MNHNY, CDR2 SVGAGI (reference sequence). Deletions cut 0 bases from V and 0 bases from J, with 5 bases between.

Notes on this clonotype: A read error may account for a junction end that differs from germline. The genes are TRBV28 and TRBJ1-1, with unresolved D. CDR1 and CDR2 (germline): MDHEN, SYDVKM. The CDR3 contains 12 residues. The CDR3 nucleotides read TGTACCAGCAGAGGGATTGGCACTGAAGCTTTCTTT. It codes for CTSRGIGTEAFF.

The gene calls are TRBV5-5 and TRBJ2-2, with D possibly being TRBD2 (7 bases). Looked up from germline, CDR1 is SGHKS and CDR2 is YYEKEE (reference sequence). Trimming took 6 bases from V and 5 from J, leaving 17 bases between them. The CDR3 is made up of 15 amino acids. CDR3 DNA: TGTGCCAGCACCTTACGGGGGGCGTTGACCGGGGAGCTGTTTTTT. Translating gives CASTLRGALTGELFF.

At least ten counts were recorded for this clonotype. V gene TRBV12-3 or TRBV12-4 combines with J gene TRBJ1-5; D is ambiguous. V was pared by 5 bases and J by 3 bases, with 8 bases between. This CDR3 has 13 amino acids. The DNA for the CDR3 is TGTGCCAGCAGTAGCTTTATCAATCAGCCCCAGCATTTT. This gives the protein CASSSFINQPQHF.

The chain employs TRBV19 and TRBJ2-7; D may match TRBD1 or TRBD2 (6 bases each). The V gene lost 3 bases and the J gene lost 3 bases, with 15 bases spanning the gap. In germline, CDR1 is LNHDA, CDR2 SQIVND (reference sequence). The CDR3 length is 15 residues. CDR3 coding DNA: TGTGCCAGTAGTATGGTGGAGGGACAATACTACGAGCAGTACTTC. This codes for CASSMVEGQYYEQYF.